This is a list of T cell receptor beta chains from one sample in a study of T cell repertoires in cytomegalovirus infection. No antigen is known for these receptors. MiXCR, run by TCRdb on the reads, gives a single entry per CDR3 protein. This sample carries approximately 730,000 distinct CDR3 sequences, 33% of them seen once, and the ten largest clones take approximately 18%. Sequences were derived from cultured PBMCs, sampled from culture after CMV antigen stimulation. Every receptor here comes from a human donor in good health (CMV status not recorded). Some clones in this sample may be carry-over from other donors' samples. CDR3s include the opening cysteine and the closing phenylalanine or tryptophan. A D gene is named only where the DNA matches it firmly. Clone size, where shown, is once, few, many, or a class for clones that have expanded.

D gene: -
clone size: -
V gene: TRBV12-3/TRBV12-4
J gene: TRBJ1-2
CDR3 protein: CASGAGYLSYTF
CDR3 DNA: TGTGCCAGCGGGGCAGGCTATTTGAGCTACACCTTC

D gene: -
clone size: -
V gene: TRBV5-5
J gene: TRBJ2-7
CDR3 protein: CASSVQGPGEQYF
CDR3 DNA: TGTGCCAGCAGCGTACAGGGTCCAGGGGAGCAGTACTTC

D gene: -
clone size: -
V gene: TRBV2
J gene: TRBJ1-2
CDR3 protein: CASSRGRRGYGYTF
CDR3 DNA: TGTGCCAGCAGTCGAGGGAGGCGAGGCTATGGCTACACCTTC

D gene: -
clone size: -
V gene: TRBV7-2
J gene: TRBJ2-2
CDR3 protein: CASSLGLVATGELFF
CDR3 DNA: TGTGCCAGCAGCTTAGGACTAGTGGCCACCGGGGAGCTGTTTTTT

D gene: TRBD2
clone size: few
V gene: TRBV11-2
J gene: TRBJ2-1
CDR3 protein: CASSFVAGAHNEQFF
CDR3 DNA: TGTGCCAGCAGCTTCGTAGCGGGGGCACACAATGAGCAGTTCTTC

D gene: TRBD2
clone size: -
V gene: TRBV28
J gene: TRBJ2-7
CDR3 protein: CASSTPGGAYEQYF
CDR3 DNA: TGTGCCAGCAGCACCCCTGGGGGGGCCTACGAGCAGTACTTC

D gene: TRBD2
clone size: -
V gene: TRBV19
J gene: TRBJ2-1
CDR3 protein: CASSIVGSGRPRNEQFF
CDR3 DNA: TGTGCCAGTAGTATAGTGGGTAGCGGGAGGCCTCGGAATGAGCAGTTCTTC

D gene: -
clone size: -
V gene: TRBV6-1
J gene: TRBJ1-6
CDR3 protein: CASSAQWETLSPLHF
CDR3 DNA: TGTGCCAGCAGCGCCCAGTGGGAGACCCTTTCACCCCTCCACTTT

D gene: TRBD2
clone size: -
V gene: TRBV7-2
J gene: TRBJ2-7
CDR3 protein: CASSLTLAGGPYEQYF
CDR3 DNA: TGTGCCAGCAGCTTAACCCTAGCGGGAGGACCCTACGAGCAGTACTTC

D gene: TRBD2
clone size: few
V gene: TRBV2
J gene: TRBJ2-1
CDR3 protein: CASSGGTSPYNEQFF
CDR3 DNA: TGTGCCAGCAGTGGAGGGACTAGCCCCTACAATGAGCAGTTCTTC

D gene: TRBD1
clone size: -
V gene: TRBV7-2
J gene: TRBJ2-1
CDR3 protein: CASSLAPDRGPDEQFF
CDR3 DNA: TGTGCCAGCAGCTTAGCTCCGGACAGGGGACCCGATGAGCAGTTCTTC

D gene: -
clone size: few
V gene: TRBV12-5
J gene: TRBJ1-5
CDR3 protein: CASGLSLFLRTYQPQHF
CDR3 DNA: TGTGCTAGTGGTTTATCCCTCTTCCTAAGGACGTATCAGCCCCAGCATTTT

D gene: TRBD1
clone size: -
V gene: TRBV28
J gene: TRBJ1-6
CDR3 protein: CASRPYSGGASPLHF
CDR3 DNA: TGTGCCAGCAGACCCTATTCAGGGGGCGCTTCACCCCTCCACTTT

D gene: -
clone size: -
V gene: TRBV7-2
J gene: TRBJ2-1
CDR3 protein: CASSHDRDEIGQFF
CDR3 DNA: TGTGCCAGCAGCCACGACCGCGACGAGATAGGGCAGTTCTTC

D gene: -
clone size: -
V gene: TRBV4-1
J gene: TRBJ2-7
CDR3 protein: CASSRFVGNDPYEQYF
CDR3 DNA: TGCGCCAGCAGCCGCTTCGTGGGTAACGATCCCTACGAGCAGTACTTC

D gene: -
clone size: -
V gene: TRBV15
J gene: TRBJ2-3
CDR3 protein: CATSKAGRTDTQYF
CDR3 DNA: TGTGCCACCAGCAAGGCAGGGAGGACAGATACGCAGTATTTT

D gene: -
clone size: -
V gene: TRBV20-1
J gene: TRBJ2-5
CDR3 protein: CSARVGPPYGETQYF
CDR3 DNA: TGCAGTGCTAGAGTCGGGCCGCCCTATGGAGAGACCCAGTACTTC

D gene: -
clone size: -
V gene: TRBV7-2
J gene: TRBJ2-7
CDR3 protein: CASSLGGVSHEQYF
CDR3 DNA: TGTGCCAGCAGCTTGGGGGGAGTCTCCCACGAGCAGTACTTC

D gene: -
clone size: -
V gene: TRBV27
J gene: TRBJ2-3
CDR3 protein: CASSRAWRKGTDTQYF
CDR3 DNA: TGTGCCAGCAGTCGCGCGTGGCGGAAAGGCACAGATACGCAGTATTTT

D gene: -
clone size: -
V gene: TRBV10-3
J gene: TRBJ2-5
CDR3 protein: CAIRESVKETQYF
CDR3 DNA: TGTGCCATCAGGGAGTCGGTTAAAGAGACCCAGTACTTC

D gene: -
clone size: -
V gene: TRBV20-1
J gene: TRBJ1-5
CDR3 protein: CSAPQEGWSNQPQHF
CDR3 DNA: TGCAGTGCGCCCCAGGAGGGATGGTCCAATCAGCCCCAGCATTTT

D gene: -
clone size: few
V gene: TRBV10-3
J gene: TRBJ1-5
CDR3 protein: CAISARENQPQHF
CDR3 DNA: TGTGCCATCAGTGCCAGGGAAAATCAGCCCCAGCATTTT

D gene: -
clone size: few
V gene: TRBV6-1
J gene: TRBJ2-6
CDR3 protein: CASRRYRVEAGANVLTF
CDR3 DNA: TGTGCCAGCCGGAGGTACAGAGTGGAGGCTGGGGCCAACGTCCTGACTTTC

D gene: TRBD2
clone size: -
V gene: TRBV19
J gene: TRBJ2-5
CDR3 protein: CASRIAVGTSAYQETQYF
CDR3 DNA: TGTGCCAGTAGAATAGCGGTAGGGACTAGCGCCTACCAAGAGACCCAGTACTTC

D gene: -
clone size: -
V gene: TRBV7-2
J gene: TRBJ2-3
CDR3 protein: CASNLDRHRSQYF
CDR3 DNA: TGTGCCAGCAATCTTGACCGGCATAGGTCGCAGTATTTT

D gene: TRBD2
clone size: -
V gene: TRBV20-1
J gene: TRBJ2-1
CDR3 protein: CSASFLAGVRLNEQFF
CDR3 DNA: TGCAGTGCTAGTTTTCTAGCGGGAGTAAGGTTGAATGAGCAGTTCTTC

D gene: -
clone size: -
V gene: TRBV29-1
J gene: TRBJ2-1
CDR3 protein: CSVVAGEFYNEQFF
CDR3 DNA: TGCAGCGTTGTGGCAGGGGAATTCTACAATGAGCAGTTCTTC

D gene: TRBD2
clone size: -
V gene: TRBV12-3/TRBV12-4
J gene: TRBJ2-3
CDR3 protein: CASSGGVTGTDTQYF
CDR3 DNA: TGTGCCAGCAGTGGGGGGGTGACAGGCACAGATACGCAGTATTTT

D gene: -
clone size: -
V gene: TRBV2
J gene: TRBJ2-5
CDR3 protein: CASKGGGEETQYF
CDR3 DNA: TGTGCCAGCAAGGGAGGGGGGGAGGAGACCCAGTACTTC

D gene: -
clone size: -
V gene: TRBV6-1
J gene: TRBJ2-7
CDR3 protein: CASSKSRDFPYEQYF
CDR3 DNA: TGTGCCAGCAGTAAATCCCGGGACTTCCCCTACGAGCAGTACTTC

D gene: -
clone size: -
V gene: TRBV7-9
J gene: TRBJ1-1
CDR3 protein: CASSTATGRWTEAFF
CDR3 DNA: TGTGCCAGCAGCACCGCTACGGGTAGATGGACTGAAGCTTTCTTT

D gene: -
clone size: -
V gene: TRBV20-1
J gene: TRBJ1-1
CDR3 protein: CSAVGRDIENTEAFF
CDR3 DNA: TGCAGTGCTGTTGGCCGGGACATAGAGAACACTGAAGCTTTCTTT

D gene: TRBD1
clone size: -
V gene: TRBV28
J gene: TRBJ2-7
CDR3 protein: CASSFSDRRKQYF
CDR3 DNA: TGTGCCAGCAGTTTCTCGGACAGGCGCAAGCAGTACTTC

D gene: TRBD2
clone size: -
V gene: TRBV6-5
J gene: TRBJ2-2
CDR3 protein: CASSYSGSRELFF
CDR3 DNA: TGTGCCAGCAGTTATAGCGGGAGTAGGGAGCTGTTTTTT

D gene: -
clone size: few
V gene: TRBV7-8
J gene: TRBJ2-3
CDR3 protein: CASSQMTYTDTQYF
CDR3 DNA: TGTGCCAGCAGCCAGATGACTTACACAGATACGCAGTATTTT

D gene: -
clone size: many
V gene: TRBV7-9
J gene: TRBJ1-4
CDR3 protein: CASSSSEEDRGNSFFNEKLFF
CDR3 DNA: TGTGCCAGCAGCTCCTCTGAAGAAGACCGGGGAAACTCCTTCTTTAATGAAAAACTGTTTTTT

D gene: -
clone size: -
V gene: TRBV28
J gene: TRBJ1-2
CDR3 protein: CASRVDGLNYGYTF
CDR3 DNA: TGTGCCAGCAGGGTTGACGGATTGAACTATGGCTACACCTTC